Described below is a single T cell receptor (beta chain) sequence and its context. Its antigen is unknown. This PCR relied on a set of 60 Vbeta primers and 13 Jbeta primers. Data came from immunoSEQ multiplex PCR; TCRdb stores just in-frame clones and leaves some out. The repertoire holds 130,000 or so clones, with 70% to 90% as singletons. These data originate in a study of cytomegalovirus exposure and HLA in healthy donors. On the study more broadly: An early data release held 79 million or so unique TCRs from HLA-typed donors.

Study-wide points: Cytomegalovirus-associated status was assigned to around 160 TCR beta chains. In a later analysis, TCR beta V- and J-gene trimming showed a link to a missense DCLRE1C variant.

This clonotype originated in a woman aged 40 to 50 in good health and CMV-seronegative. Source material: PBMCs.

In nucleotides, the CDR3 is TGTGCCAGCATCGGAGAGACTGAAGCTTTCTTT. It yields the protein CASIGETEAFF. The genes are TRBV28 and TRBJ1-1; D is unclear. CDR1 and CDR2 (germline): MDHEN, SYDVKM. The CDR3 consists of 11 residues. Trimming took off 7 bases at V and 5 bases at J, with 8 bases between the two ends.